This TCR beta chain is drawn from a study of technical replicates of blood from a handful of donors. Here immunoSEQ multiplex PCR was the method, and the copy in TCRdb shows in-frame clones only, minus some. The sample holds 60,000 to 80,000 clones, around 90% seen once. The CDR3 consists of 14 residues. Trimming removed 5 bases from V and 4 bases from J; junction bases left unmatched: 4. CDR1 is SGHNT, CDR2 YENEEA, per germline. This clone was recorded only once. The source of this sequence is a human donor in good health. Some clones in this sample may be carry-over from other donors' samples. The sequencing sample was made of PBMCs. This chain joins TRBV11-3 and TRBJ2-7, with 11 positions matching TRBD1. DNA for the CDR3: TGTGCCAGCAGCCCGGGACAGGGGGTTTACGAGCAGTACTTC. Protein sequence: CASSPGQGVYEQYF.